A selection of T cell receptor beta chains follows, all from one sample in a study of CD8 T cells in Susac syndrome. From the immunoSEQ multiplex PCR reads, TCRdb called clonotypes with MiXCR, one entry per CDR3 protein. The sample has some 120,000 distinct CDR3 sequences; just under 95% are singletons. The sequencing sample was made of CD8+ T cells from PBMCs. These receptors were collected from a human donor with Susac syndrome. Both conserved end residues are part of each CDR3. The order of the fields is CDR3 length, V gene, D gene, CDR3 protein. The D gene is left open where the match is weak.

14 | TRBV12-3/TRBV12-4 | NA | CASSFGASNQPQHF
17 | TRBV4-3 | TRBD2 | CASSQEALAGLTDTQYF
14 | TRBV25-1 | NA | CASRAGIGYYEQYF
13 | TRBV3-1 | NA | CASSPSEVNEQFF
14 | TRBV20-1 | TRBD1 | CSALGGTGVNEQFF
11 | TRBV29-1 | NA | CSVGGTVAITF
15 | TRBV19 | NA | CASSFVAGVDQPQHF
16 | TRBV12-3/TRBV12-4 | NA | CASSLPGLVDRGAQYF
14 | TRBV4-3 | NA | CASSHGRANTEAFF
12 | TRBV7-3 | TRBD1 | CASSQTGGEQFF
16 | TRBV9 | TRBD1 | CASSPEDRGGQETQYF
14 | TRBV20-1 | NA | CSAREENLGEKLFF
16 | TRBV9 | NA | CASSGEGGNVADTQYF
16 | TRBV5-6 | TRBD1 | CASSLVGQGIRETQYF
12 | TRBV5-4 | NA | CASSLDSDEQFF
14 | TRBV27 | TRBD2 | CASSLSGRGGEQYF
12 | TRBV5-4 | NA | CASSLVAGEQYF
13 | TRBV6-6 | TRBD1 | CASSYDRADGYTF
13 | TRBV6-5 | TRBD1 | CASKQGVSYEQYF
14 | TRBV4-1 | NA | CASTDRRNNSPLHF
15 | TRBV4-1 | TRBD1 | CASSQTTGTSYEQYF
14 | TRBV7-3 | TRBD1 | CASSQGGNTDTQYF
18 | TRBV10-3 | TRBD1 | CAISGKGAQYSGANVLTF
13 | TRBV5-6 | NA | CASSLGYGYEQYF
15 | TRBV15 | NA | CATSRVRGGTDTQYF
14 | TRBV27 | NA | CASSLIAVAQPQHF
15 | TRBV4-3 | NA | CASSQDQAEYNEQFF
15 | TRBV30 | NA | CAWSEVPTANQPQHF
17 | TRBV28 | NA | CASSSLAPGPVRGTQYF
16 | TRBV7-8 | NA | CASSQEGATYQETQYF
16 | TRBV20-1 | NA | CSARDHGQASGETQYF
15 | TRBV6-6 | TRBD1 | CASSPPGQGLDTQYF
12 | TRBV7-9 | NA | CASRVASETQYF
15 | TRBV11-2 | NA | CASSLVRRNQETQYF
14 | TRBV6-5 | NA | CASSSMTGQETQYF
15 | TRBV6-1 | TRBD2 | CASSGGLAGAETQYF
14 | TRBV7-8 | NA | CASSTTRTQETQYF
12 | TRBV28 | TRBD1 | CASSYDRVTAFF
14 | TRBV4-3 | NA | CASSPTGRGQPQHF
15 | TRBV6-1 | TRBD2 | CASSELAGINNEQFF
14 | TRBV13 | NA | CASSLGPGGYEQYF
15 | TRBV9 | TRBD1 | CASSGLGQGDYGYTF
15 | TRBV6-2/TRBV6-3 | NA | CASTQEGGGYNEQFF